Presented here are 9 T cell receptor beta chains from one specimen sequenced in a study of cytomegalovirus exposure and HLA in healthy donors. Primers included in the PCR were 60 Vbeta and 13 Jbeta primers. Assay: immunoSEQ multiplex PCR; the TCRdb copy retains only in-frame clones and omits some. Of 75,000 to 90,000 clones listed, 65% to 80% were seen once; the top ten hold about an eighth. Sequencing used PBMCs. The source is a human donor in good health.

This clone was counted a few times. In DNA form, the CDR3 reads TGCGCCAGTGGCACTGAGCAGTTCTTC. Protein: CASGTEQFF. V usage is TRBV10-1 and J usage is TRBJ2-1, with D unresolved. The germline V and J ends were trimmed by 9 bases and 9 bases, with 6 bases remaining between them. CDR1 is WNHNN, CDR2 SYGVQD, per germline (reference sequence). CDR3 length: 9 residues.

This sequence joins TRBV5-4 and TRBJ2-3; 9 bases are a match to TRBD2. This CDR3 region has 16 residues. After removal of 3 bases from V and 4 bases from J, the junction contained 9 bases not matched to a gene. The germline CDR1 and CDR2 sequences are SGHNT and YYREEE (reference sequence). The CDR3 loop reads CASSSPRGGGADTQYF. The CDR3 DNA is TGTGCCAGCAGCTCTCCGCGGGGCGGGGGGGCAGATACGCAGTATTTT.

The rearrangement links TRBV5-6 to TRBJ2-5; perhaps TRBD1 as D (5 bases). The CDR3 has 16 amino acids. Germline CDR1 reads SGHDT; CDR2 reads YYEEEE. Trimming took 0 bases from V and 4 from J, leaving 16 bases between them. The CDR3 region is CASSLDGQGWRETQYF. CDR3 DNA sequence: TGTGCCAGCAGCTTGGACGGACAAGGGTGGCGAGAGACCCAGTACTTC.

The gene calls are TRBV7-2 and TRBJ2-3; TRBD2 matches at 8 bases. In germline, CDR1 is SGHTA, CDR2 FQGNSA. The CDR3 length is 13 residues. The V gene end was trimmed by 3 bases and the J gene end by 10 bases; junction bases not matched to a gene: 6. The CDR3 region is CASSFERGRAQYF. DNA of the CDR3: TGTGCCAGCAGCTTTGAGCGGGGGCGGGCGCAGTATTTT.

This chain uses TRBV9 with TRBJ1-2; no definite D call. The germline V and J ends were trimmed by 2 bases and 4 bases, with 6 bases remaining between them. This CDR3 contains 12 residues. Germline assignment: CDR1 SGDLS and CDR2 YYNGEE. CDR3 DNA: TGTGCCAGCAGCGTGGAGGGCTATGGCTACACCTTC. This sequence encodes CASSVEGYGYTF.

V and J are TRBV10-3 and TRBJ1-2; 8 positions match TRBD1. The germline gives CDR1 ENHRY, CDR2 SYGVKD. J gave up 5 bases and V 2 bases, and 13 bases lay outside the gene matches. There are 17 residues in the CDR3. The CDR3 loop reads CAISEAGQATQGYGYTF. The CDR3 DNA follows: TGTGCCATCAGTGAGGCGGGACAGGCTACCCAGGGGTATGGCTACACCTTC.

The J gene is TRBJ2-3, the V gene TRBV5-4, with D unresolved. The CDR3 is made up of 13 amino acids. V lost 3 bases to trimming and J lost 5 bases, with 10 bases between them. Germline lookup yields CDR1 SGHNT and CDR2 YYREEE (reference sequence). In nucleotides, the CDR3 is TGTGCCAGCAGCTCCTCACCGGGAGATACGCAGTATTTT. Translating it yields CASSSSPGDTQYF.

V is TRBV30 and J is TRBJ1-5; 7 nucleotides agree with TRBD1. V was pared by 4 bases and J by 2 bases, with 8 bases of the junction left unmatched. The germline CDR1 and CDR2 sequences are GTSNPN and SVGIG (reference sequence). The CDR3 runs to 15 residues. For the CDR3, the DNA is TGTGCCTGGACCCTGACAGGGAGTCGCAATCAGCCCCAGCATTTT. Translating it yields CAWTLTGSRNQPQHF.

This clone was observed a single time. An end of the junction differs from the germline gene, which may be a read error. CDR3 residues: CASSLDSNQPQNF. The DNA for the CDR3 is TGTGCCAGCAGCTTGGATAGCAATCAGCCCCAGAATTTT. The gene calls are TRBV5-4 and TRBJ1-5; D is uncertain. This CDR3 is 13 amino acids long. Germline V gene sequence: CDR1 SGHNT, CDR2 YYREEE (reference sequence).